This is a list of T cell receptor beta chains from one sample in a study of spatial heterogeneity in lung cancer. TCRdb re-called the 5' RACE reads with MiXCR, one entry per CDR3 protein. Found here are about 1,200 distinct CDR3 sequences, 30% of them singletons; the top ten hold 20% to 25%. Sequences were derived from lung tumor tissue, sampled at surgery. The receptor source for this set is a male donor with early-stage non-small cell lung cancer. The CDR3 runs from the conserved cysteine through the conserved F or W. Each record gives: clone size, V gene, D gene, J gene, CDR3 DNA, CDR3 protein. The D gene is left open where the match is weak. Rows may omit the clone size; those that give it use once, few, many or a size class.

-	TRBV3-1	TRBD2	TRBJ2-1	TGTGCCAGCACCATCGGGGTTAGCGGGCAGCAGTTCTTC	CASTIGVSGQQFF
-	TRBV27	-	TRBJ2-5	TGTGCCAGCAGTCCGGGGCAGTACCAAGAGACCCAGTACTTC	CASSPGQYQETQYF
few	TRBV7-2	TRBD2	TRBJ2-5	TGTGCCAGCAGCTTCCCTAGCGGGGTAATGACCCAGTACTTC	CASSFPSGVMTQYF
few	TRBV20-1	-	TRBJ1-2	TGCAGTGCCCTGGTCCCCACAGGTTATAATGGGAACTATGGCTACACCTTC	CSALVPTGYNGNYGYTF
-	TRBV10-2	-	TRBJ1-2	TGCGCCAGCAGCGAGTCGGTGGCTAACTATGGCTACACCTTC	CASSESVANYGYTF
-	TRBV18	-	TRBJ2-7	TGTGCCAGCTCACGCCTGGGGACGGACCCCTACGAGCAGTACTTC	CASSRLGTDPYEQYF
large	TRBV5-1	-	TRBJ2-1	TGCGCCAGTACCAGGGATACGGAGGAATATAAGCAGTTCTTC	CASTRDTEEYKQFF
large	TRBV12-3/TRBV12-4	TRBD1	TRBJ1-5	TGTGCCAGCGGGGGGCCCCGGGACAGGGGACCTTATAGCAATCAGCCCCAGCATTTT	CASGGPRDRGPYSNQPQHF
large	TRBV12-3/TRBV12-4	-	TRBJ1-2	TGTGCCAGCAGTAATCCCGGACAGTATTATGGCTACACCTTC	CASSNPGQYYGYTF
few	TRBV9	-	TRBJ1-6	TGTGCCAGCAGCGTAGCGGGGAATTCACCCCTCCACTTT	CASSVAGNSPLHF
-	TRBV7-2	-	TRBJ2-7	TGTGCCAGCAGCTTAGGGACAAGCTTTCGGGAGCAGTACTTC	CASSLGTSFREQYF
-	TRBV5-4	-	TRBJ2-3	TGTGCCAGCAGCTTCTCAGGGAATATCGGCACAGATACGCAGTATTTT	CASSFSGNIGTDTQYF
few	TRBV7-6	TRBD1	TRBJ2-2	TGTGCCAGCAGAAATCCGGGACAGGGGAACACCGGGGAGCTGTTTTTT	CASRNPGQGNTGELFF
medium-sized	TRBV7-3	-	TRBJ1-2	TGTGCCAGCAGCTCTGACGGATCCTATGGCTACACCTTC	CASSSDGSYGYTF
-	TRBV2	-	TRBJ2-7	TGTGCCAGCCATCAGTTCTCCTACGAGCAGTACTTC	CASHQFSYEQYF
medium-sized	TRBV20-1	-	TRBJ1-2	TGCAGTGCTAGGGGCCAAATCTATGGCTACACCTTC	CSARGQIYGYTF
medium-sized	TRBV11-2	TRBD2	TRBJ2-7	TGTGCCAGCAGCCGGGGTTTATCCGGGACTAGCGGCTCCTACGAGCAGTACTTC	CASSRGLSGTSGSYEQYF
few	TRBV6-2/TRBV6-3	TRBD2	TRBJ2-7	TGTGCCAGCACCAACCTTCAGGGACTAGCCGATTACGAGCAGTACTTC	CASTNLQGLADYEQYF
-	TRBV6-5	TRBD2	TRBJ2-7	TGTGCCAGCAGTTACTCGGCTAGCGGGAGCTACGAGCAGTACTTC	CASSYSASGSYEQYF
few	TRBV10-3	TRBD2	TRBJ2-5	TGTGCCATCAGTGACCCTAGCGGGGGAAAGGTGCGGGAGACCCAGTACTTC	CAISDPSGGKVRETQYF
-	TRBV28	TRBD1	TRBJ1-5	TGTGCCAGCAGTCTCAGGGGGAGTAGCAATCAGCCCCAGCATTTT	CASSLRGSSNQPQHF
-	TRBV10-3	TRBD2	TRBJ2-1	TGTGCCATCAGTTATGGGGAAGGGCTAGCGGGTGCCAATGAGCAGTTCTTC	CAISYGEGLAGANEQFF
few	TRBV20-1	-	TRBJ1-2	TGCAGTGCTAGAGCGACAGAGAACTATGGCTACACCTTC	CSARATENYGYTF
few	TRBV4-2	-	TRBJ2-7	TGTGCCAGCAGCCAAGAAAGCCCGTCAGACTCCTACGAGCAGTACTTC	CASSQESPSDSYEQYF
medium-sized	TRBV7-9	-	TRBJ2-7	TGTGCCAGCAGATATGAGGGAGAGCAGTACTTC	CASRYEGEQYF
-	TRBV9	-	TRBJ2-1	TGTGCCAGCAGCGTAGCCCCGGCGGGCTACAATGAGCAGTTCTTC	CASSVAPAGYNEQFF
large	TRBV5-4	-	TRBJ2-1	TGTGCCAGCAGCGCCGCCTTCAGCAGGGATAAGTACAATGAGCAGTTCTTC	CASSAAFSRDKYNEQFF
medium-sized	TRBV4-1	-	TRBJ2-7	TGCGCCAGCAGCCAAGGCCCCACCTACGAGCAGTACTTC	CASSQGPTYEQYF
large	TRBV6-1	-	TRBJ2-7	TGTGCCAGCAGTGCAGGGGACGGAGGCTACGAGCAGTACTTC	CASSAGDGGYEQYF
-	TRBV7-3	TRBD1	TRBJ2-3	TGTGCCAGCAGTCTCAGGGGGAGCCCAGATACGCAGTATTTT	CASSLRGSPDTQYF
few	TRBV11-1	-	TRBJ2-3	TGTGCCAGCAGCTCCGGACCACACACAGATACGCAGTATTTT	CASSSGPHTDTQYF
few	TRBV12-3/TRBV12-4	-	TRBJ1-1	TGTGCCAGCAGTTTCCAGGGATCCGGCACTGAAGCTTTCTTT	CASSFQGSGTEAFF
-	TRBV6-2/TRBV6-3	TRBD2	TRBJ2-1	TGTGCCAGCAGTTCCGGGACTAGCGGGAGTCTCCCATACAATGAGCAGTTCTTC	CASSSGTSGSLPYNEQFF
-	TRBV20-1	TRBD2	TRBJ2-3	TGCAGTCCGAGCGGGGTTCCCGTCACAGATACGCAGTATTTT	CSPSGVPVTDTQYF
large	TRBV7-3	-	TRBJ2-2	TGTGCCAGCAGCTCTGCAACAGGGTTTCCGACCGGGGAGCTGTTTTTT	CASSSATGFPTGELFF
-	TRBV5-1	-	TRBJ2-3	TGCGCCAGCAGCGCATCGGGACAAGCTTCCGGCGATACGCAGTATTTT	CASSASGQASGDTQYF
large	TRBV24-1	-	TRBJ1-5	TGTGCCACCAGTGATTTTTTTGGTAGGGTATCAAATCAGCCCCAGCATTTT	CATSDFFGRVSNQPQHF
medium-sized	TRBV11-3	-	TRBJ2-1	TGTGCCAGCAGCAACCAGCAGACTAGTGAGCAGTTCTTC	CASSNQQTSEQFF
few	TRBV12-3/TRBV12-4	TRBD1	TRBJ1-1	TGTGCCAGCAGGCCCGGACAGGGGGCGAGTACAAGAGCTTTCTTT	CASRPGQGASTRAFF
-	TRBV20-1	TRBD1	TRBJ1-3	TGCAGAGCAGCCGACAGGGGCTCTGGAAACACCATATATTTT	CRAADRGSGNTIYF
-	TRBV12-3/TRBV12-4	TRBD2	TRBJ2-3	TGTGCCAGCAGTTTAGCGTGGGCTAGCGGGGGGGCTTACACAGATACGCAGTATTTT	CASSLAWASGGAYTDTQYF
-	TRBV6-1	-	TRBJ2-7	TGTGCCAGCGGGGACATCTACGAGCAGTACTTC	CASGDIYEQYF